These T cell receptor beta chains were read from a single sample in a study of blood T cells in healthy people across ages. TCRdb fed the 5' RACE reads into MiXCR, producing one record per CDR3 protein. The table shows 800,000 to 1,300,000 distinct CDR3 sequences, with 20% to 25% occurring only once. This sample also belongs to another study, concerning T cells of mothers and their children.

Material for sequencing was blood. All receptors come from a girl aged 2 to 10 in good health. CDR3s include the opening cysteine and the closing phenylalanine or tryptophan. A D gene is named only where the DNA matches it firmly. Clone size is shown for a subset of rows, as once, few, many or a class of expanded clone.

clone_size,v_call,cdr3_length,d_call,j_call,cdr3_aa,cdr3_nt
NA,TRBV7-9,14,NA,TRBJ1-6,CASSTDRPYSPLHF,TGTGCCAGCAGCACCGACAGGCCTTATTCACCCCTCCACTTT
NA,TRBV10-3,13,TRBD1,TRBJ1-2,CAISQDRGHGYTF,TGTGCCATCAGTCAGGACAGGGGACATGGCTACACCTTC
few,TRBV3-1,14,NA,TRBJ2-1,CASSQRTTLNEQFF,TGTGCCAGCAGCCAACGGACGACCCTCAATGAGCAGTTCTTC
few,TRBV15,16,TRBD1,TRBJ1-2,CATSSAGTGTNYGYTF,TGTGCCACCAGCAGTGCCGGGACAGGGACTAACTATGGCTACACCTTC
NA,TRBV12-3/TRBV12-4,14,NA,TRBJ1-1,CASSLWGLGTEAFF,TGTGCCAGCAGTTTATGGGGGTTGGGCACTGAAGCTTTCTTT
few,TRBV29-1,14,NA,TRBJ2-6,CSVVGGSGANVLTF,TGCAGCGTTGTAGGGGGCTCTGGGGCCAACGTCCTGACTTTC
NA,TRBV3-1,14,TRBD1,TRBJ2-1,CASSQDHAGTGLFF,TGTGCCAGCAGCCAAGATCATGCCGGGACAGGTCTGTTCTTC
NA,TRBV4-1,16,TRBD1,TRBJ2-7,CASSQDLGQGLGEQYF,TGCGCCAGCAGCCAAGATCTAGGACAGGGGTTGGGGGAGCAGTACTTC
NA,TRBV20-1,15,NA,TRBJ1-1,CSALHPFATHTEAFF,TGCAGTGCTCTCCACCCCTTCGCTACGCACACTGAAGCTTTCTTT
NA,TRBV7-9,14,NA,TRBJ2-7,CASSLRDGSVEQYF,TGTGCCAGCAGCCTCCGGGACGGTTCCGTCGAGCAGTACTTC